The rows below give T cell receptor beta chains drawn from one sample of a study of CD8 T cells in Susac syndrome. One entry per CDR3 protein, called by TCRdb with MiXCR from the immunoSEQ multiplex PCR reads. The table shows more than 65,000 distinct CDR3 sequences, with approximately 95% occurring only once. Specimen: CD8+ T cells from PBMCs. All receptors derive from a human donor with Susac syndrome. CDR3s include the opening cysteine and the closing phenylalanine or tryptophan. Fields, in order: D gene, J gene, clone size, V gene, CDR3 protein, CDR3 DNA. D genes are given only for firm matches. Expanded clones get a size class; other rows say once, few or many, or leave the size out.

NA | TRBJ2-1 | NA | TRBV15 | CATSRDGWGSGDEQFF | TGTGCCACCAGCAGAGATGGTTGGGGGAGTGGAGATGAGCAGTTCTTC
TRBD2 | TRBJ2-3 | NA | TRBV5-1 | CASSILADADTQYF | TGCGCCAGCAGTATTCTAGCGGACGCAGATACGCAGTATTTT
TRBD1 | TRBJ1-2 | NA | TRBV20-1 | CSAQWERTGDYGYTF | TGCAGTGCTCAGTGGGAGAGGACAGGGGACTATGGCTACACCTTC
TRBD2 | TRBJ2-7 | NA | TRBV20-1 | CSAPTSGYGQYF | TGCAGTGCTCCGACTAGCGGCTACGGGCAGTACTTC
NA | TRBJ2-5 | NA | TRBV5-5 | CASSHDRVGGRGGETQYF | TGTGCCAGCAGCCACGACAGGGTGGGAGGAAGAGGTGGAGAGACCCAGTACTTC
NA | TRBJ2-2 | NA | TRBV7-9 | CASPPPGELFF | TGTGCCAGCCCGCCACCCGGGGAGCTGTTTTTT
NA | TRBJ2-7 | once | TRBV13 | CASSLNSADEQYF | TGTGCCAGCAGCCTCAATTCCGCGGACGAGCAGTACTTC
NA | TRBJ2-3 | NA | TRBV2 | CASSEFEDTQYF | TGTGCCAGCAGTGAATTTGAGGATACGCAGTATTTT
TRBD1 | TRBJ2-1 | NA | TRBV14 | CASSPDRGMDEQFF | TGTGCCAGCAGCCCGGACAGGGGAATGGATGAGCAGTTCTTC
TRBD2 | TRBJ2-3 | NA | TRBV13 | CASSSGTSGSRITADTQYF | TGTGCCAGCAGCTCCGGGACTAGCGGGAGTCGAATCACAGCAGATACGCAGTATTTT
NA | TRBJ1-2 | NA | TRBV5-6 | CASSPGSAGGYTF | TGTGCCAGCAGCCCAGGCAGCGCGGGTGGCTACACCTTC
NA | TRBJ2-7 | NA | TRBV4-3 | CASSQDAATELQYF | TGCGCCAGCAGCCAAGACGCGGCGACAGAACTGCAGTACTTC
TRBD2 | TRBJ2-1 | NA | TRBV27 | CASSFGGGTSNEQFF | TGTGCCAGCAGTTTCGGGGGGGGGACTAGCAATGAGCAGTTCTTC
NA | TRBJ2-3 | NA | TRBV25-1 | CASSEPSVNTDTQYF | TGTGCCAGCAGTGAACCTAGCGTAAACACAGATACGCAGTATTTT
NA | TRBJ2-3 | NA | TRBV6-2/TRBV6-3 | CASSSTGTPITDTQYF | TGTGCCAGCAGCTCCACCGGGACTCCCATCACAGATACGCAGTATTTT
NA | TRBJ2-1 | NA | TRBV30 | CAWSVLLNEQFF | TGTGCCTGGAGTGTACTTCTCAATGAGCAGTTCTTC
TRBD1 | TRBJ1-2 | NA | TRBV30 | CAWSGPDRVYPYGYTF | TGTGCCTGGAGTGGACCAGACAGGGTTTACCCCTATGGCTACACCTTC
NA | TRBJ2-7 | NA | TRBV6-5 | CASRTTTGSGYEQYF | TGTGCCAGCAGGACCACAACAGGGTCAGGCTACGAGCAGTACTTC
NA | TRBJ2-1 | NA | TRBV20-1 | CSARDEYEQFF | TGCAGTGCTAGAGATGAGTATGAGCAGTTCTTC
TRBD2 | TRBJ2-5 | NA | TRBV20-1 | CSARQLTLAEETQYF | TGCAGTGCTAGACAACTTACACTAGCGGAAGAGACCCAGTACTTC